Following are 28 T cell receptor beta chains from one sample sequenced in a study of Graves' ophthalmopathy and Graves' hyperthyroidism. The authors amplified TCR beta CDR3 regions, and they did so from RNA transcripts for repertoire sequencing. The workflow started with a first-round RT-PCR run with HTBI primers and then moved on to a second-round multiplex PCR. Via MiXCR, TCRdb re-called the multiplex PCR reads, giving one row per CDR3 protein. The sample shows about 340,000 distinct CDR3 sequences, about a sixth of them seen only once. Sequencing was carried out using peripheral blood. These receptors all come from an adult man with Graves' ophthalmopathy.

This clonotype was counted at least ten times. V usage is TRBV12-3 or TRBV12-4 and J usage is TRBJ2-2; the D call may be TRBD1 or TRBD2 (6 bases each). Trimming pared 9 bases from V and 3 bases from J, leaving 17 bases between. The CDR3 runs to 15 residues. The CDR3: CASRMTGADTGELFF. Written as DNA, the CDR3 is TGTGCCAGTCGCATGACGGGGGCGGACACCGGGGAGCTGTTTTTT.

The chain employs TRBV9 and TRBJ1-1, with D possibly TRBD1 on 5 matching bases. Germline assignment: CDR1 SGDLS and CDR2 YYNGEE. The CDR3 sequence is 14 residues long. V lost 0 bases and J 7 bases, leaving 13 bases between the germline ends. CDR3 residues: CASSVGEGAIEAFF. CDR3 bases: TGTGCCAGCAGCGTAGGCGAAGGGGCGATTGAAGCTTTCTTT.

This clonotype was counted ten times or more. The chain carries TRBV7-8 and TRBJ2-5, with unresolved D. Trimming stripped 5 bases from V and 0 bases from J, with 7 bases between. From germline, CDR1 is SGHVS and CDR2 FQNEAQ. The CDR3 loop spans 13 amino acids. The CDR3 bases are TGTGCCAGCAGCCTCCGGGACCAAGAGACCCAGTACTTC. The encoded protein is CASSLRDQETQYF.

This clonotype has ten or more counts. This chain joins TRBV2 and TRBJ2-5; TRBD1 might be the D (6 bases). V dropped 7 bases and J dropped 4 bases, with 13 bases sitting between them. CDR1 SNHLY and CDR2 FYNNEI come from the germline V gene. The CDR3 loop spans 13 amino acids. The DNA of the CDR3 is TGTGCCAGCACAACCCAGGGGACAGAGACCCAGTACTTC. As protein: CASTTQGTETQYF.

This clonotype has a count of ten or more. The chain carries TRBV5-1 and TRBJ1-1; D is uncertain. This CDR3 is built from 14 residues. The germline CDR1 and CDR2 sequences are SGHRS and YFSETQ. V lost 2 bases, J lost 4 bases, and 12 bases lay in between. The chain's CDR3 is CASSLRTLGTEAFF. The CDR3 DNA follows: TGCGCCAGCAGCTTAAGGACCTTGGGCACTGAAGCTTTCTTT.

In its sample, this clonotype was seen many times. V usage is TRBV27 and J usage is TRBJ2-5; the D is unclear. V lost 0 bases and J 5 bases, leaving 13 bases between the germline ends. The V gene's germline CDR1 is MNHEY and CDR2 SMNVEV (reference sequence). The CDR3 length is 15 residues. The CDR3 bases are TGTGCCAGCAGTTTATCGTGGGGATCCTTCGAGACCCAGTACTTC. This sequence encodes CASSLSWGSFETQYF.

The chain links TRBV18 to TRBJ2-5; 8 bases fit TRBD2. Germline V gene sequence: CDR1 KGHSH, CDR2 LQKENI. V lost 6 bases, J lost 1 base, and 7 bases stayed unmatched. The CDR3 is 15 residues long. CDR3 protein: CASSSSTSAQETQYF. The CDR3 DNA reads TGTGCCAGCTCTTCATCGACTAGCGCCCAAGAGACCCAGTACTTC.

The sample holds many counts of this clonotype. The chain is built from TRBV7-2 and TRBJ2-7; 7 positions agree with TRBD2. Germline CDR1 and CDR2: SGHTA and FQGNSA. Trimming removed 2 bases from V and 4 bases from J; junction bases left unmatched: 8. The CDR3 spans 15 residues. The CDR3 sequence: CASSLWGGNGYEQYF. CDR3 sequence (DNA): TGTGCCAGCAGCTTATGGGGGGGGAACGGTTACGAGCAGTACTTC. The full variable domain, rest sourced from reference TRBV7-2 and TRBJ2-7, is GAGVSQSPSNKVTEKGKDVELRCDPISGHTALYWYRQSLGQGLEFLIYFQGNSAPDKSGLPSDRFSAERTGGSVSTLTIQRTQQEDSAVYLCASSLWGGNGYEQYFGPGTRLTVT.

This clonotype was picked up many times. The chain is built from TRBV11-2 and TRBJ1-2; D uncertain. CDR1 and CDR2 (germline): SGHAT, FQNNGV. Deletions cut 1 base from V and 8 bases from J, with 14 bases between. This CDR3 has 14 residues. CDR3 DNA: TGTGCCAGCAGCTTAGTTGGGCAGGCTGGCGGCTACACCTTC. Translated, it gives CASSLVGQAGGYTF.

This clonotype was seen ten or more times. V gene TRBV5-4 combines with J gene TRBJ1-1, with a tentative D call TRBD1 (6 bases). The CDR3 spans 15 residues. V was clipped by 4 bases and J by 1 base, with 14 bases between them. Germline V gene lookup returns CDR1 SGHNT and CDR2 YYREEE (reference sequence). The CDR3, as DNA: TGTGCCAGCAGCATACCGACAGGCCAGAACACTGAAGCTTTCTTT. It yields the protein CASSIPTGQNTEAFF. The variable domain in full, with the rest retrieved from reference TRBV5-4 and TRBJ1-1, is ETGVTQSPTHLIKTRGQQVTLRCSSQSGHNTVSWYQQALGQGPQFIFQYYREEENGRGNFPPRFSGLQFPNYSSELNVNALELDDSALYLCASSIPTGQNTEAFFGQGTRLTVV.

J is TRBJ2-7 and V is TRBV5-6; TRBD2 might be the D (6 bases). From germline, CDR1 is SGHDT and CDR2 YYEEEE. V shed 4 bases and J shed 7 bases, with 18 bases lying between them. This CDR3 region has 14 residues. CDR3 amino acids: CASSRRTIIKEQYF. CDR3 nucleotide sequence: TGTGCCAGCAGCCGAAGGACTATCATAAAGGAGCAGTACTTC.

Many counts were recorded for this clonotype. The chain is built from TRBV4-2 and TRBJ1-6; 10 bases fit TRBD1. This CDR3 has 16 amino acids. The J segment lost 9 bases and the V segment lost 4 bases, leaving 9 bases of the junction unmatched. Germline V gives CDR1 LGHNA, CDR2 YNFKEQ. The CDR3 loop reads CASSLLFGTGVSPLHF. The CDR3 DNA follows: TGTGCCAGCAGCCTTCTCTTCGGGACAGGGGTTTCACCCCTCCACTTT.

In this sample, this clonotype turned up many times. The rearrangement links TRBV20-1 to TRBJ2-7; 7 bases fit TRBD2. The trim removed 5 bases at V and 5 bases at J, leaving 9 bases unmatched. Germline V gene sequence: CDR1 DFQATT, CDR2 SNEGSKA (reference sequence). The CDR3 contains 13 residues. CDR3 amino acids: CSAPNPGGDEQYF. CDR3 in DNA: TGCAGTGCTCCTAATCCGGGAGGTGACGAGCAGTACTTC.

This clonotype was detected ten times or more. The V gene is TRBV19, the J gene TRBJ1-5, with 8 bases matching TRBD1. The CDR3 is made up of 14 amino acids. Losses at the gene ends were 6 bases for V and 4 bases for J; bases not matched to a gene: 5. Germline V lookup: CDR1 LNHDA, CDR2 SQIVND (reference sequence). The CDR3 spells CASRGWTGNQPQHF. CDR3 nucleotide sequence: TGTGCCAGTAGGGGATGGACAGGGAATCAGCCCCAGCATTTT.

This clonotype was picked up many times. The CDR3 protein is CAWSPTTAGQYF. DNA for the CDR3: TGTGCCTGGAGTCCCACCACCGCGGGGCAGTACTTC. J is TRBJ2-7 and V is TRBV30, with D possibly TRBD2 on 5 matching bases. Germline CDR1 and CDR2: GTSNPN and SVGIG (reference sequence). Trimming left V 2 bases short and J 9 bases short, with 14 bases between. The CDR3 has 12 residues. Full variable domain (rest looked up from reference TRBV30 and TRBJ2-7): SQTIHQWPATLVQPVGSPLSLECTVEGTSNPNLYWYRQAAGRGLQLLFYSVGIGQISSEVPQNLSASRPQDRQFILSSKKLLLSDSGFYLCAWSPTTAGQYFGPGTRLTVT.

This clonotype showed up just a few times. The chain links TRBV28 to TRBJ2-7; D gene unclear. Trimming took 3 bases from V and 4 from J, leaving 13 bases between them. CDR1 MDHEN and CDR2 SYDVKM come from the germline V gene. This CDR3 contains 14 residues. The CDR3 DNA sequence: TGTGCCAGCAGTTTCAGGCGGAGAATTTACGAGCAGTACTTC. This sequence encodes CASSFRRRIYEQYF.

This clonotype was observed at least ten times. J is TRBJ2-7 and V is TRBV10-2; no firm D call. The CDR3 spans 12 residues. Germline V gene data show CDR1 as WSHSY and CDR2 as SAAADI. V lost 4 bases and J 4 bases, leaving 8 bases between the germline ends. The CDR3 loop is CASSVGVYEQYF. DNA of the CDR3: TGCGCCAGCAGTGTTGGGGTGTACGAGCAGTACTTC.

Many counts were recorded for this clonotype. The CDR3 loop reads CASSPPRSGSGYEQYF. DNA of the CDR3: TGTGCCAGCAGCCCTCCTCGTAGCGGGAGTGGTTACGAGCAGTACTTC. The chain joins TRBV3-1 to TRBJ2-7; TRBD2 matches 9 bases. V shed 4 bases and J 4 bases; nucleotides not matched to a gene: 11. The germline CDR1 and CDR2 sequences are LGHDT and YNNKEL (reference sequence). This CDR3 is 16 amino acids long.

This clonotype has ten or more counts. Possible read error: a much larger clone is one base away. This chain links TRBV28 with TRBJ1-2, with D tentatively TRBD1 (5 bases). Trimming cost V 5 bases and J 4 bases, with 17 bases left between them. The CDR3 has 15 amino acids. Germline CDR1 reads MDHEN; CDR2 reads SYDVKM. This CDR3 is CASSPVEGNSYGYTF. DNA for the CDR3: TGTGCCAGCAGTCCCGTAGAGGGGAACAGCTATGGCTACACCTTC.

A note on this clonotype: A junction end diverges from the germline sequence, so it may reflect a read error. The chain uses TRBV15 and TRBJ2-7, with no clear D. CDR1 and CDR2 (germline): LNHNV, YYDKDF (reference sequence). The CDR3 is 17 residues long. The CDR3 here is CATSREMGKVYPYEQCF. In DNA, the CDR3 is TGTGCCACCAGCAGAGAAATGGGGAAGGTATACCCCTACGAGCAGTGCTTC. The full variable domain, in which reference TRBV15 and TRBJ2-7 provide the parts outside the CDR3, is DAMVIQNPRYQVTQFGKPVTLSCSQTLNHNVMYWYQQKSSQAPKLLFHYYDKDFNNEADTPDNFQSRRPNTSFCFLDIRSPGLGDTAMYLCATSREMGKVYPYEQCFGPGTRLTVT.

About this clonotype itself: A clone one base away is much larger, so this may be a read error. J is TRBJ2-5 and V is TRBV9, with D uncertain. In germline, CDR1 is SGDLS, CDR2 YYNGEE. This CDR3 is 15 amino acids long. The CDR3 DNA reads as TGTGCCAACAGCGTAGCTGCCCGGAACCAAGAGACCCAGTACTTC. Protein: CANSVAARNQETQYF.

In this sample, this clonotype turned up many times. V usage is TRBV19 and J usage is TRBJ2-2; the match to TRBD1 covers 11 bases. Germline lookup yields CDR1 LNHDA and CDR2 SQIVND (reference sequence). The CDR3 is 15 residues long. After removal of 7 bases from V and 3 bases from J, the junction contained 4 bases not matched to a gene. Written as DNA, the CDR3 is TGTGCCAGTATGTGGACAGGGGGCTACACCGGGGAGCTGTTTTTT. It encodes CASMWTGGYTGELFF.

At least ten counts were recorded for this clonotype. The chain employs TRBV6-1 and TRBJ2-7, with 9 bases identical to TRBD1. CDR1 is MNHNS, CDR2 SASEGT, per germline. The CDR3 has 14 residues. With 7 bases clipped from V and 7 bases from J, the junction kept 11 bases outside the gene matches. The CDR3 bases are TGTGCCAGCACCCAACAGGGGGCCCTGGGGGAGCAGTACTTC. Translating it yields CASTQQGALGEQYF.

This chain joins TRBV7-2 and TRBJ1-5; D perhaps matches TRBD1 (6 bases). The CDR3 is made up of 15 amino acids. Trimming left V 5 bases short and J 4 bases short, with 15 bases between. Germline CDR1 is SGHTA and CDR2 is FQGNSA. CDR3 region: CASSPGQSINQPQHF. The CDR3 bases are TGTGCCAGCAGCCCCGGACAGTCCATTAATCAGCCCCAGCATTTT.

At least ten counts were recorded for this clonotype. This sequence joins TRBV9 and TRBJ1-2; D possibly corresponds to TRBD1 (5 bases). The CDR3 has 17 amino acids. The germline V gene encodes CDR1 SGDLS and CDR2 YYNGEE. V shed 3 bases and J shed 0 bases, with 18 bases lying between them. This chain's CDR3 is CASSARIGTVANYGYTF. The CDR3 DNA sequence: TGTGCCAGCAGCGCGCGGATTGGGACGGTAGCTAACTATGGCTACACCTTC.

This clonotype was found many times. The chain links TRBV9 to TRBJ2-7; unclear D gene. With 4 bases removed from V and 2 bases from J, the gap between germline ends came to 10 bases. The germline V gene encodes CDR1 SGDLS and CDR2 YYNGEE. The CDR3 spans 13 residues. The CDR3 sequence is CASSMGPTYEQYF. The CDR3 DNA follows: TGTGCCAGCAGCATGGGTCCTACCTACGAGCAGTACTTC.

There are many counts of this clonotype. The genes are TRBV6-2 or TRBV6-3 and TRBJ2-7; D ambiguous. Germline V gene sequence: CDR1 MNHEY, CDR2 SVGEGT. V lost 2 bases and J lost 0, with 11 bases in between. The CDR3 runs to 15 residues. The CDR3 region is CASSYLAASSYEQYF. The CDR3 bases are TGTGCCAGCAGTTACCTGGCAGCCAGCTCCTACGAGCAGTACTTC.

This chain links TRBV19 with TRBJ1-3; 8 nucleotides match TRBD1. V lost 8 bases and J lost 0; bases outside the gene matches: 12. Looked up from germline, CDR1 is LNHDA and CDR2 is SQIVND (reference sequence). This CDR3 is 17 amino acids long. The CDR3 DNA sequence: TGTGCCAGTTCGAGACAGGGGTGGAGGAGCTCTGGAAACACCATATATTTT. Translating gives CASSRQGWRSSGNTIYF.